The source of this TCR beta chain is a study of OX40 agonist ivuxolimab in advanced cancers. Study at large: Ivuxolimab was delivered to patients intravenously every 2 weeks at doses spanning 0.01 to 10 mg/kg. Study-wide findings and caveats: Among some nonresponders, normalized T-cell clonal expansion was also low.

CDR3 length: 14 residues. Trimming removed 3 bases at V and 4 bases at J, with 11 bases between. The germline V gene encodes CDR1 LNHDA and CDR2 SQIVND (reference sequence). Baseline, cycle 4 day 1, and cycle 7 day 1 were the blood sampling points. Some clones are missing from TCRdb's copy, which holds only in-frame ones; the method was immunoSEQ multiplex PCR. This sample has roughly 90,000 clones, with approximately 91% found just once. Concerning this clone: The antigen is not known.

This TCR came from an adult with an advanced solid tumor such as melanoma, head and neck, liver or kidney cancer. The material was CD4+ or CD8+ T cells sorted from blood, obtained in a trial of the OX40 agonist ivuxolimab. The chain recombines TRBV19 with TRBJ2-3; D may be TRBD2 (6 bases). CDR3 in DNA: TGTGCCAGTAGTATTCAGCGGGCCTCAGATACGCAGTATTTT. Its protein is CASSIQRASDTQYF.